This TCR beta chain is drawn from a study of blood T cell repertoires in COVID-19. This CDR3 spans 13 amino acids. Germline V CDR1 and CDR2: MNHNY, SVGAGI (reference sequence). Trimming removed 6 bases from V and 4 bases from J, with 10 bases in between. Sequenced by immunoSEQ multiplex PCR; TCRdb stores in-frame clones only, minus some. The sample lists over 70,000 clones, about four fifths occurring once. This chain connects TRBV6-6 to TRBJ1-5; unclear D gene. The source is an elderly woman with active or convalescent COVID-19. Input material: peripheral blood. CDR3 sequence: CASRGLTNQPQHF. In nucleotides, the CDR3 is TGTGCCAGCAGAGGACTGACGAATCAGCCCCAGCATTTT.